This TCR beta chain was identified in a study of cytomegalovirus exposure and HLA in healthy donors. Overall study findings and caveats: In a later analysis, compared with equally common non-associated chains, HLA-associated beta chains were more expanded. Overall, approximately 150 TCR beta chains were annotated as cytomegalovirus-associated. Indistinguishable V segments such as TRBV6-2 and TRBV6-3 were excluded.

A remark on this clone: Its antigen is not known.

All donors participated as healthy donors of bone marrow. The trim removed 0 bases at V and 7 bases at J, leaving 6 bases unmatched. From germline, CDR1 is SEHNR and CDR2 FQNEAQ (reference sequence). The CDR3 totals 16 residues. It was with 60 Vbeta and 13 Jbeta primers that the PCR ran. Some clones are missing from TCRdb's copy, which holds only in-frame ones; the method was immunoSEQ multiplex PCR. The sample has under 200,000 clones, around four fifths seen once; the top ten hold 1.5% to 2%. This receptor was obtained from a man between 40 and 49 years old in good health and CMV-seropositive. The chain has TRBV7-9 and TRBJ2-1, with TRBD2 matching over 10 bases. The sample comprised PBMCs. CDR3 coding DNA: TGTGCCAGCAGCTTAGCCCTAGCGGGAGTGGGGAATGAGCAGTTCTTC. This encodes CASSLALAGVGNEQFF.